The 10 T cell receptor beta chains in this list originate from one sample, sequenced in a study of identical twins. TCRdb reprocessed the 5' RACE reads via MiXCR and lists one record per CDR3 protein. This sample carries 400,000 to 550,000 distinct CDR3 sequences, roughly a quarter of them seen once, and the ten largest clones take about 2.7%. The same sample was also used in a study of T cells expressing NK-cell markers.

Sequenced sample: CD4+ T cells sorted from blood. Source of these receptors: a young woman in good health.

This clonotype was seen a few times. The V call is TRBV6-1, the J call TRBJ2-1; a weak D match, TRBD2 (7 bases). The CDR3 is 15 amino acids. Between the trimmed V and J ends, which lost 6 bases and 0 bases, there was a span of 12 bases. Germline assignment: CDR1 MNHNS and CDR2 SASEGT. The CDR3 region has the DNA TGTGCCAGCAGGGGCGGGGGCTTCTCCTACAATGAGCAGTTCTTC. Amino acids: CASRGGGFSYNEQFF.

The CDR3 coding sequence is TGTGCCAGCAGGGGGGGACAGGGGACCTACGAGCAGTACTTC. Protein sequence: CASRGGQGTYEQYF. V is TRBV6-2 or TRBV6-3 and J is TRBJ2-7, with TRBD1 identical over 10 bases. J lost 2 bases, V lost 6 bases, and 4 bases had no gene match. CDR1 MNHEY and CDR2 SVGEGT come from the germline V gene. The CDR3 covers 14 residues.

Turning to this clonotype: A much larger clone lies one base from this, so it may be a read error. The chain couples TRBV6-2 or TRBV6-3 to TRBJ2-7; D uncertain. The germline CDR1 and CDR2 sequences are MNHEY and SVGEGT. The CDR3 covers 11 residues. V was clipped by 2 bases and J by 6 bases, with 5 bases between them. In nucleotides, the CDR3 is TGTGCCAGCAGTTACAGGGCCGAGCAGTACTTC. Translating gives CASSYRAEQYF.

The V call is TRBV29-1, the J call TRBJ2-3; 13 bases agree with TRBD2. With 7 bases clipped from V and 3 bases from J, the junction kept 4 bases outside the gene matches. This CDR3 has 14 amino acids. Germline CDR1 and CDR2: SQVTM and ANQGSEA. CDR3 region: CSAGTSGDTDTQYF. CDR3 coding DNA: TGCAGCGCTGGGACTAGCGGGGATACAGATACGCAGTATTTT.

This clonotype was found a few times. The V gene is TRBV29-1, the J gene TRBJ2-1; no definite D call. Trimming pared 7 bases from V and 0 bases from J, leaving 13 bases between. Per the germline V gene, CDR1 is SQVTM and CDR2 is ANQGSEA. CDR3 length: 14 amino acids. CDR3 nucleotide sequence: TGCAGCGCCCAAGGTCGAAGCTCCTACAATGAGCAGTTCTTC. Translating it yields CSAQGRSSYNEQFF.

The chain carries TRBV7-2 and TRBJ2-1; D may be TRBD2 (6 bases). The germline gives CDR1 SGHTA, CDR2 FQGNSA. The CDR3 is made up of 13 amino acids. Deletions cut 1 base from V and 7 bases from J, with 8 bases between. DNA of the CDR3: TGTGCCAGCAGCTTAGTCCGGGAGAATGAGCAGTTCTTC. It yields the protein CASSLVRENEQFF.

The genes are TRBV10-3 and TRBJ2-1; tentatively, D is TRBD1 (6 bases). CDR1 and CDR2 (germline): ENHRY, SYGVKD. V lost 8 bases, J lost 8 bases, and 19 bases lay in between. The CDR3 sequence is 14 residues long. The CDR3 DNA reads as TGTGCCATCCAGGGGAGTAGGGGCAGGGATGAGCAGTTCTTC. This translates into CAIQGSRGRDEQFF.

The chain uses TRBV6-6 and TRBJ2-1; D ambiguous. CDR1 is MNHNY, CDR2 SVGAGI, per germline (reference sequence). This CDR3 has 12 amino acids. V lost 6 bases and J lost 9, with 12 bases in between. In DNA, the CDR3 is TGTGCCAGCAGGGGAAGTTGGGCTGAGCAGTTCTTC. Translating it yields CASRGSWAEQFF.

The gene calls are TRBV25-1 and TRBJ1-4, with 8 nucleotides matching TRBD1. The V segment lost 8 bases and the J segment 1 base; nucleotides outside the gene matches: 3. The CDR3 totals 14 residues. CDR1 and CDR2 from the germline V gene are MGHDK and SYGVNS. The CDR3 spells CASQDRGTNEKLFF. The CDR3 nucleotides read TGTGCCAGCCAAGACAGGGGAACTAATGAAAAACTGTTTTTT.

The chain recombines TRBV5-1 with TRBJ1-5; no firm D call. Between the trimmed V and J ends, which lost 0 bases and 4 bases, there was a span of 8 bases. CDR1 and CDR2 from the germline V gene are SGHRS and YFSETQ. This CDR3 has 14 residues. The CDR3 bases are TGCGCCAGCAGCTTGGTGGCAGGTAATCAGCCCCAGCATTTT. Its protein product is CASSLVAGNQPQHF.